Detailed here is one T cell receptor (beta chain). Only a few counts were recorded for this clone. Its antigen remains undetermined. Qualities for individual bases were not recorded, and no much larger clone is one base off. Reading the label with the study, this specimen's time point is: less than five weeks on oral tofacitinib. According to the study, the label for this sample's treatment or condition signals: oral pan-JAK inhibitor, 5-10 mg twice daily. Lesional scalp punch biopsies and peripheral blood were obtained from alopecia areata patients. PBMCs were separated by density centrifugation and stained for CD3, CD4 and CD8, after which CD4+ and CD8+ T cells were sorted on a FACSAria. The method behind the library was the immunoSEQ multiplex PCR assay. For TCR sequencing, RNA was extracted from every sample and reverse transcribed into cDNA to serve as template. SuperScript III was used for first-strand cDNA synthesis, primed with a 2:1 mix of oligo-dT and random hexamers. A synthetic immune receptor repertoire was used to gauge amplification bias, and whatever bias remained was removed computationally. On the authors' methods: Raw reads were preprocessed for error removal, and CDR3 was defined according to IMGT conventions as running from the conserved cysteine to phenylalanine. Clonality was calculated as 1 minus Shannon entropy normalized by log2 of the number of productive unique TCRs. Scalp TCRbeta sequences were cross-referenced with sorted blood CD4 and CD8 repertoires so that the CD4 or CD8 identity of scalp clones could be inferred. TCRdb mirrors the immuneACCESS table, restricted to in-frame sequences. Some clones are absent from its copies; in checked studies, under half trace to an unresolved V gene, and the reason for the others is unknown. The D gene and trimming were derived from the DNA, and the V and J assignments and clone size from that table. Here the sample has around 140,000 clones; around 50% occur a single time. The ten largest clones take up 15% of the sample.

Deletion took 4 bases off V and 1 base off J, with a span of 12 bases between the germline ends. The CDR3 measures 14 amino acids from cysteine to phenylalanine. Just CDR3 DNA is preserved here, 42 bases in frame from base 1. CDR1 is given as SGHDT and CDR2 as YYEEEE, both from the germline V gene. These data belong to a study of CD8+ T cells in alopecia areata (dated by TCRdb to 2016 to 2018). About the full investigation: The treated patients, all with moderate-to-severe alopecia areata, were enrolled in an open-label pilot trial of oral tofacitinib given at 5 to 10 mg twice daily. Patients received tofacitinib for 6 to 18 months and were then followed off drug for 6 months to check for delayed response and recurrence. Disease severity in treated patients was measured with the SALT score, which quantifies the percentage of affected scalp surface area. In both human patients and the C3H/HeJ mouse model, the study applied high-throughput TCRbeta sequencing to look at T cell clonal expansion in alopecia areata. In humans, TCRbeta sequencing was performed on scalp tissue and on sorted CD4+ and CD8+ peripheral blood T cells from healthy controls and from patients with patchy or totalis/universalis alopecia areata. Tofacitinib-treated patients had biopsies at baseline and at 4 and 24 weeks of treatment, with a later scalp biopsy in several patients. Clonality in the scalp was compared among normal scalp (n=4), patchy alopecia areata scalp (n=8), and alopecia totalis/universalis scalp (n=8). The RNA source kit depended on sample type: the PAXgene miRNA kit for fixed scalp, the miRNeasy kit for PBMCs, and the RNeasy kit for mouse skin. TCRbeta CDR3 regions were amplified by immunoSEQ multiplex PCR with 35 Vbeta forward and 13 Jbeta reverse primers.

Overall study results and their limits: Because the treated cohort was small and had only one nonresponder, larger studies are needed to examine links between baseline CD8+ expansion and response. Resident alphabeta T cells in normal human skin are also sequenced, complicating scalp TCR repertoire analysis, unlike mouse skin dominated by gammadelta T cells. Many expanded lesional clones were found to persist in scalp and blood during tofacitinib treatment, and relapse after treatment cessation may be partly explained by this persistence. TCR sequences shared between patients were less clear than in mice, possibly partly because of HLA diversity in the patient population. Compared with normal scalp, lesional scalp, particularly in alopecia totalis/universalis, had higher clonality and more expanded CD8+ clones, which suggests antigenic drive. Tofacitinib significantly decreased scalp clonality and the number of expanded CD8+ clones among the top 100 scalp clones.

Recombination connected TRBV5-6 to TRBJ2-7; TRBD2 might be the D gene, on 5 matching bases. The source is a human donor with alopecia areata. The sequences come from CD8+ T cells sorted from blood, collected at week 4, from a patient treated with tofacitinib. Here the CDR3 is given as CASSHRGLSYEQYF. The sequenced DNA: TGTGCCAGCAGCCACCGCGGACTTTCCTACGAGCAGTACTTC.